The rows below give T cell receptor beta chains drawn from one sample of a study of blood T cell repertoires in COVID-19. Profiled with immunoSEQ multiplex PCR; TCRdb holds only in-frame clones, not every one. This sample yields roughly 250,000 clones, of which around nine tenths are seen a single time; approximately 1.7% belongs to the top ten. Sequencing was performed on PBMCs or T cells enriched from blood (not recorded which). The receptors were gathered from a woman in her 50s who had recovered from COVID-19. Both conserved end residues are part of each CDR3.

v_call	j_call	cdr3_length	cdr3_aa
TRBV2	TRBJ2-1	14	CASSEESLAIKQFF
TRBV2	TRBJ1-1	12	CATSTESGRAFF
TRBV9	TRBJ2-3	16	CASSATSSGSTDTQYF
TRBV5-4	TRBJ2-7	14	CASSLGQRNNEQYF
TRBV4-3	TRBJ2-2	17	CASSQAIAGEGFGELFF
TRBV5-4	TRBJ2-1	15	CASSFSDRGSNEQFF
TRBV15	TRBJ2-5	16	CATSRRQRGPIETQYF
TRBV29-1	TRBJ2-1	14	CSVESSGRVYEQFF
TRBV5-6	TRBJ2-3	17	CASSRPSDRGKADTQYF
TRBV7-3	TRBJ2-4	17	CASSLSSFGEGGNIQYF